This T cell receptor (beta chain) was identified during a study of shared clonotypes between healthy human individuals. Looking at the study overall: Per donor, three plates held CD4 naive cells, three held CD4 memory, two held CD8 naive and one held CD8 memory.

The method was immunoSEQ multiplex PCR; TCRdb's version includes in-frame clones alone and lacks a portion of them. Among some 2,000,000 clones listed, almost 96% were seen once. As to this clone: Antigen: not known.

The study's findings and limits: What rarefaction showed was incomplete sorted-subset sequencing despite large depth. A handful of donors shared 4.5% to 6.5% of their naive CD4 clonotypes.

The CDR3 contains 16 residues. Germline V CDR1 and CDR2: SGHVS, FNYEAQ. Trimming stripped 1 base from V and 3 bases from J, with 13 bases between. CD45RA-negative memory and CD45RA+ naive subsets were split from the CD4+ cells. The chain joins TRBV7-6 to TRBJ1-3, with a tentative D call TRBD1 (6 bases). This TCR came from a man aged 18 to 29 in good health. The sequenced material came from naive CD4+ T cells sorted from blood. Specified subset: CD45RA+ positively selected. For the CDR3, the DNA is TGTGCCAGCAGCTTAGTACTGGGGGCCCGTGGAAACACCATATATTTT. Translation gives CASSLVLGARGNTIYF.